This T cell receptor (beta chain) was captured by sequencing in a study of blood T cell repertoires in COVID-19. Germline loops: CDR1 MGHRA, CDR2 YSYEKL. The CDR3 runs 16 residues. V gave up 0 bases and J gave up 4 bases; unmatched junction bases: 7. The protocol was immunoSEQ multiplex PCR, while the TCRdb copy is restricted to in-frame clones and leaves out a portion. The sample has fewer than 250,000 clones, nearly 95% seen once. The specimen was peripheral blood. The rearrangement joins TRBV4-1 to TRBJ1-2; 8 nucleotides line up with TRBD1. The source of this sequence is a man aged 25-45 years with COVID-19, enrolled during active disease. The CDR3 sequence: CASSQDPLGQAYGYTF. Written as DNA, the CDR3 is TGCGCCAGCAGCCAAGACCCCTTGGGACAGGCCTATGGCTACACCTTC.